Sequencing of this T cell receptor (beta chain) was carried out in a study of cytomegalovirus exposure and HLA in healthy donors. Researchers ran the PCR with 60 Vbeta and 13 Jbeta primers. Produced via immunoSEQ multiplex PCR; TCRdb's table is partial and in-frame only. The table has approximately 190,000 clones, less than 90% seen once. V gave up 0 bases and J gave up 4 bases; unmatched junction bases: 11. The CDR3 is 17 residues long. Germline V CDR1 and CDR2: SGHDT, YYEEEE. This chain connects TRBV5-6 to TRBJ1-1, with TRBD1 identical over 8 bases. The material sequenced was PBMCs. This receptor was obtained from a boy under 18 in good health and CMV-seronegative. CDR3 nucleotide sequence: TGTGCCAGCAGCTTGGTCAGGGGGCGCGAGGAGAGCACTGAAGCTTTCTTT. It encodes CASSLVRGREESTEAFF.